The rows below give T cell receptor beta chains drawn from one sample of a study of technical replicates of blood from several donors. This table comes from immunoSEQ multiplex PCR, and its TCRdb copy is limited to in-frame clones, with some not included. The profile shows around 80,000 clones, around 91% of them singletons. The sample consisted of T cells isolated from PBMCs. Receptor source: a human donor in good health. Each CDR3 is given with its conserved first and last residue. Each record gives: J gene, V gene, D gene, CDR3 DNA, CDR3 protein. D genes are given only for firm matches.

j_call: TRBJ2-3
v_call: TRBV28
d_call: NA
cdr3_nt: TGTGCCAGCAGTACATCAGGGTTTATTTCCAGCACAGATACGCAGTATTTT
cdr3_aa: CASSTSGFISSTDTQYF

j_call: TRBJ2-3
v_call: TRBV6-5
d_call: NA
cdr3_nt: TGTGCCAGCAGCCCTCAGATGCTGGGCACAGATACGCAGTATTTT
cdr3_aa: CASSPQMLGTDTQYF

j_call: TRBJ2-3
v_call: TRBV9
d_call: TRBD1
cdr3_nt: TGTGCCAGCACCGTATCAGGGGGCGCCACAGATACGCAGTATTTT
cdr3_aa: CASTVSGGATDTQYF

j_call: TRBJ2-5
v_call: TRBV7-9
d_call: NA
cdr3_nt: TGTGCCAGCAGCCACGGGGGGCAACAAGAGACCCAGTACTTC
cdr3_aa: CASSHGGQQETQYF

j_call: TRBJ2-1
v_call: TRBV11-2
d_call: NA
cdr3_nt: TGTGCCAGCAGCCATGGACTCCACAATGAGCAGTTCTTC
cdr3_aa: CASSHGLHNEQFF

j_call: TRBJ1-1
v_call: TRBV9
d_call: NA
cdr3_nt: TGTGCCAGCAGCGTAGGGGTAGGGGTTATGAACACTGAAGCTTTCTTT
cdr3_aa: CASSVGVGVMNTEAFF

j_call: TRBJ2-3
v_call: TRBV19
d_call: TRBD1
cdr3_nt: TGTGCCAGTAGCCGAGGGACAGGGCCAGATACGCAGTATTTT
cdr3_aa: CASSRGTGPDTQYF

j_call: TRBJ1-2
v_call: TRBV6-1
d_call: NA
cdr3_nt: TGTGCCAGCAGTGAAACCGCTGCCGGGTATGGCTACACCTTC
cdr3_aa: CASSETAAGYGYTF

j_call: TRBJ1-2
v_call: TRBV19
d_call: TRBD1
cdr3_nt: TGTGCCAGTTCTCCCGGGACAGGGAACTATGGCTACACCTTC
cdr3_aa: CASSPGTGNYGYTF

j_call: TRBJ2-3
v_call: TRBV29-1
d_call: TRBD2
cdr3_nt: TGCAGCGGTAGTAGCGGGAGGGATACGCAGTATTTT
cdr3_aa: CSGSSGRDTQYF